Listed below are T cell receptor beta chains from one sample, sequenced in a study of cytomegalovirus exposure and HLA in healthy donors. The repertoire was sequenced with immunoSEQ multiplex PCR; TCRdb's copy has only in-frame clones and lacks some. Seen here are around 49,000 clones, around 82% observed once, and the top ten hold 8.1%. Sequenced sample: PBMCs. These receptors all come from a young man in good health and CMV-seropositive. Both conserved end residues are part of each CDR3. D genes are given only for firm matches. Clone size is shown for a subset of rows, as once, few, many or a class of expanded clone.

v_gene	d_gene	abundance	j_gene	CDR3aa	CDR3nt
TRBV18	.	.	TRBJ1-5	CASSPLETGASNQPQHF	TGTGCCAGCTCACCACTCGAGACAGGCGCCAGCAATCAGCCCCAGCATTTT
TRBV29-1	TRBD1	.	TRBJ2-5	CSVNKATGSGETQYF	TGCAGCGTGAACAAGGCGACAGGGTCGGGGGAGACCCAGTACTTC
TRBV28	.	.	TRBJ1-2	CASSFSIVGLIKDIDYGYTF	TGTGCCAGCAGTTTCTCGATTGTTGGGCTTATCAAGGACATAGACTATGGCTACACCTTC
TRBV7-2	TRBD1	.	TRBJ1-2	CASSRPRQGLWGYTF	TGTGCCAGCAGCAGGCCCCGACAGGGGCTATGGGGCTACACCTTC
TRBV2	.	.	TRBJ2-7	CASSIYYEQYF	TGTGCCAGCAGTATCTACTACGAGCAGTACTTC
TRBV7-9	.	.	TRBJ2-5	CASSSREGTQYF	TGTGCCAGCAGCTCCAGGGAAGGGACCCAGTACTTC
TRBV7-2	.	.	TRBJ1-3	CASSLQVLSGNTIYF	TGTGCCAGCAGCCTACAGGTACTCTCTGGAAACACCATATATTTT
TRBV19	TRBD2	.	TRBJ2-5	CASSIGLLAGVVRETQYF	TGTGCCAGTAGTATCGGCTTGCTAGCGGGGGTCGTCCGGGAGACCCAGTACTTC
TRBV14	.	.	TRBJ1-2	CASSRSDRYSYGYTF	TGTGCCAGCAGCCGGAGTGACAGGTATTCCTATGGCTACACCTTC
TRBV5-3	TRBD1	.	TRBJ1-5	CARSLRQGTDQPQHF	TGTGCCAGAAGCTTGCGACAGGGCACCGATCAGCCCCAGCATTTT
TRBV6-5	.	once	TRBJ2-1	CASSDSGPHNEQFF	TGTGCCAGCAGTGACAGTGGGCCCCACAATGAGCAGTTCTTC
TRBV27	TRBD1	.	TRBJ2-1	CASSNPGQGAYEQFF	TGTGCCAGCAGCAATCCGGGACAGGGGGCCTATGAGCAGTTCTTC
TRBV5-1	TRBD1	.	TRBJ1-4	CASSIPTGLNEKLFF	TGCGCCAGCAGCATCCCGACAGGGCTTAATGAAAAACTGTTTTTT
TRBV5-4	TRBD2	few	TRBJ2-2	CASSLGGLAGNTGELFF	TGTGCCAGCAGCTTAGGGGGACTAGCGGGAAACACCGGGGAGCTGTTTTTT
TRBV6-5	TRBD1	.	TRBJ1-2	CASKSGWSDRGSYTF	TGTGCCAGCAAGTCGGGTTGGTCCGACAGGGGTAGCTACACCTTC
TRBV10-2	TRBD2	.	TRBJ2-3	CASSDVPGLAGGVTDTQYF	TGCGCCAGCAGTGATGTCCCGGGACTAGCGGGGGGGGTTACAGATACGCAGTATTTT
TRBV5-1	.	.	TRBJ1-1	CASRTTGNTEAFF	TGCGCCAGCAGGACGACAGGGAACACTGAAGCTTTCTTT
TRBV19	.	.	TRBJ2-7	CASKTQRSSYEQYF	TGTGCCAGTAAAACTCAACGGAGCTCCTACGAGCAGTACTTC